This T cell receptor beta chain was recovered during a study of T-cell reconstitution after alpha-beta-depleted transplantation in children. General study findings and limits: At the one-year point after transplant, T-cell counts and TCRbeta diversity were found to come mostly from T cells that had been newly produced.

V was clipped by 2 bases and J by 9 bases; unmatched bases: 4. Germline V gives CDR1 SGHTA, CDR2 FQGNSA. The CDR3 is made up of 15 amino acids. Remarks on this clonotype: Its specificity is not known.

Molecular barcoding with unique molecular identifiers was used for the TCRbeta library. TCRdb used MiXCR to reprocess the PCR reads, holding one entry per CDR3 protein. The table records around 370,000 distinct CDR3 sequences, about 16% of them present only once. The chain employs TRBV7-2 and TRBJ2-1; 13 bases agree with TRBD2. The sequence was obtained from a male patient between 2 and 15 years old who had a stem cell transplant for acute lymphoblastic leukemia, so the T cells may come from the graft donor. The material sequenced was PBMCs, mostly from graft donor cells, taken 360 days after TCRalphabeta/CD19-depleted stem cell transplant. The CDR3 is CASSLRTSGSFEQFF. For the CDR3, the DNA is TGTGCCAGCAGCTTACGGACTAGCGGGAGTTTTGAGCAGTTCTTC.